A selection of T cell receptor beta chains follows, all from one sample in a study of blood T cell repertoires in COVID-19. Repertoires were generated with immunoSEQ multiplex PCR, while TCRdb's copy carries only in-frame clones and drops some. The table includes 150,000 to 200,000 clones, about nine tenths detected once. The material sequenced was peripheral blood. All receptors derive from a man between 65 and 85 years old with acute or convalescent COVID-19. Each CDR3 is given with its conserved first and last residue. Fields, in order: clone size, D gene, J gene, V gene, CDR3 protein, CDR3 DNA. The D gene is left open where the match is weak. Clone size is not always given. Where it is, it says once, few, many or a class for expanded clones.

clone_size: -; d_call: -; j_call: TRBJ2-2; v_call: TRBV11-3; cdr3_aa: CASSLEKGAYTGELFF; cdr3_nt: TGTGCCAGCAGCTTAGAAAAAGGGGCCTACACCGGGGAGCTGTTTTTT
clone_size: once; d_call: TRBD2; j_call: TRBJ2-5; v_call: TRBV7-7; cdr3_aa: CASSPNSGFGETQYF; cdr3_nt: TGTGCTAGCAGTCCCAATAGCGGGTTTGGTGAGACCCAGTACTTC
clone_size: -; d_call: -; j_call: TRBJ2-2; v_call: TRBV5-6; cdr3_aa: CASSLGRANTGELFF; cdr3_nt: TGTGCCAGCAGCTTGGGCAGGGCGAACACCGGGGAGCTGTTTTTT
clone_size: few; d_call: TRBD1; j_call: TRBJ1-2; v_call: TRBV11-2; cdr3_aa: CASSPVRQGNYGYTF; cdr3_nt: TGTGCCAGCAGCCCAGTCCGACAGGGGAACTATGGCTACACCTTC
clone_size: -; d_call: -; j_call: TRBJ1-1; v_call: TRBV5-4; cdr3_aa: CASSRQNTEAFF; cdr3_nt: TGTGCCAGCAGTAGACAAAACACTGAAGCTTTCTTT
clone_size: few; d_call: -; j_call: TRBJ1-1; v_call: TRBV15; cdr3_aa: CATSRRALRTTSTEAFF; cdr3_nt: TGTGCCACCAGCCGCAGGGCCTTAAGGACGACGAGCACTGAAGCTTTCTTT
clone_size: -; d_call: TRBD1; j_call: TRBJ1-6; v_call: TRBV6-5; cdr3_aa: CASSYGGQGVDSPLHF; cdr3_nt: TGTGCCAGCAGTTACGGGGGACAGGGGGTTGACTCACCCCTCCACTTT
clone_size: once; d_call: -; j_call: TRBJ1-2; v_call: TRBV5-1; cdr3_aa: CASSHEARGYTF; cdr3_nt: TGCGCCAGCAGCCATGAGGCCCGGGGCTACACCTTC
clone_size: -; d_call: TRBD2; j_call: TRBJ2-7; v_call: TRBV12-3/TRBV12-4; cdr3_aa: CASKTSGTYEQYF; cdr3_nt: TGTGCCAGCAAGACTAGCGGGACCTACGAGCAGTACTTC
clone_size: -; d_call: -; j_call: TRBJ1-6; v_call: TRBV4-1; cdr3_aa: CASSQVNSQELHF; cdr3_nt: TGCGCCAGCAGCCAAGTCAACAGCCAAGAACTCCACTTT
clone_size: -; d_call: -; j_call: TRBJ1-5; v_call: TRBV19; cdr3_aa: CASSIQVFNQPQHF; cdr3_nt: TGTGCCAGTAGTATACAGGTCTTCAATCAGCCCCAGCATTTT
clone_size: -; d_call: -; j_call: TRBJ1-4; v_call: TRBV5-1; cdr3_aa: CASSLPRTARRALMKGKLFF; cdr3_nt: TGCGCCAGCAGCTTGCCCCGGACAGCGAGAAGGGCGTTAATGAAGGGAAAACTGTTTTTT
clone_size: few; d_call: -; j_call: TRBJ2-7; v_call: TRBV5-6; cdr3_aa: CASSLVAGEQYF; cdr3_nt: TGTGCCAGCAGCTTGGTAGCCGGCGAGCAGTACTTC
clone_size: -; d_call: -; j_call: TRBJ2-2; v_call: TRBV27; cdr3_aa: CASSLGPREANTGELFF; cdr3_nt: TGTGCCAGCAGTTTGGGACCGAGGGAGGCTAACACCGGGGAGCTGTTTTTT
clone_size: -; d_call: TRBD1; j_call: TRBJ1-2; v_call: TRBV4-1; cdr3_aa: CASSQVLQGVNGYTF; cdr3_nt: TGCGCCAGCAGCCAAGTTCTCCAGGGGGTAAATGGCTACACCTTC
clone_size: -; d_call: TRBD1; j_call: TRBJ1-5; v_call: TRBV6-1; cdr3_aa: CASSEGPGQGLISNQPQHF; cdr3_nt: TGTGCCAGCAGTGAAGGTCCGGGACAGGGCTTGATTAGCAATCAGCCCCAGCATTTT
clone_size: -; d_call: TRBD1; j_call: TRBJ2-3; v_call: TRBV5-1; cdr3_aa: CASSVSLAGTEADTQYF; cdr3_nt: TGCGCCAGCTCTGTATCTCTTGCCGGGACAGAGGCTGATACGCAGTATTTT
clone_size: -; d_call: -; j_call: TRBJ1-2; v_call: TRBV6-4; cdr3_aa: CATEGVVDGYTF; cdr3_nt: TGTGCCACCGAGGGGGTAGTGGATGGCTACACCTTC
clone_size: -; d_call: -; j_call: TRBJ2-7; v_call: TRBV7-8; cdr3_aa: CASSLGTGPYEQYF; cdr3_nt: TGTGCCAGCAGCTTAGGTACAGGGCCCTACGAGCAGTACTTC
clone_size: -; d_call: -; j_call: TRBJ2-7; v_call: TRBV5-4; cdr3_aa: CASSLRQGYEQYF; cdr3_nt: TGTGCCAGCAGCTTGAGGCAGGGCTACGAGCAGTACTTC
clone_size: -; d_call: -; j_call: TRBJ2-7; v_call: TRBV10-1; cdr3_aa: CASSEYPGSEQYF; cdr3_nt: TGCGCCAGCAGTGAGTACCCAGGATCCGAGCAGTACTTC
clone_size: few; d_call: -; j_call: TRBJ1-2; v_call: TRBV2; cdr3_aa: CASGSGWISYGYTF; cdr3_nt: TGTGCCAGCGGGTCGGGATGGATAAGCTATGGCTACACCTTC
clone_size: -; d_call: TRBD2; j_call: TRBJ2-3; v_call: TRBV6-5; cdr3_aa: CASSPRLATTDTQYF; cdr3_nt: TGTGCCAGCAGTCCTCGACTAGCTACCACAGATACGCAGTATTTT
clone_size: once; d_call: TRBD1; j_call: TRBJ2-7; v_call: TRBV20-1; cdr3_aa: CSAWDSREQYF; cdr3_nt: TGCAGTGCCTGGGACAGTAGGGAGCAGTACTTC
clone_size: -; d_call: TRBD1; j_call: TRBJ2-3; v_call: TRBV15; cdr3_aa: CATSSTRQGSTDTQYF; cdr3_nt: TGTGCCACCAGCAGTACCAGACAGGGGAGCACAGATACGCAGTATTTT
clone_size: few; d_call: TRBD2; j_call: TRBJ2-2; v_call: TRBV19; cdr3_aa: CASSPPGRPSFGELFF; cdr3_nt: TGTGCCAGTAGCCCCCCCGGGAGGCCCTCTTTCGGGGAGCTGTTTTTT
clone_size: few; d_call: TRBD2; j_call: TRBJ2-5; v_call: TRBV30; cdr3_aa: CAWSVNGGGETQYF; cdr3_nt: TGTGCCTGGAGTGTTAATGGCGGGGGGGAGACCCAGTACTTC
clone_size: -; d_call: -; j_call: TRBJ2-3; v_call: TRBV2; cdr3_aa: CASSVESGSTDTQYF; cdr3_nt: TGTGCCAGCAGTGTCGAAAGCGGTAGCACAGATACGCAGTATTTT
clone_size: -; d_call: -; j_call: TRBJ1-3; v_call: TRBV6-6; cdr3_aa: CASSYEPSGNTIYF; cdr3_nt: TGTGCCAGCAGCTATGAACCCTCTGGAAACACCATATATTTT
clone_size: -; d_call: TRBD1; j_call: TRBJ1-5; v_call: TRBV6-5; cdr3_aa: CASSVTGDGQPQHF; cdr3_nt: TGTGCCAGCAGCGTCACAGGGGATGGGCAGCCCCAGCATTTT
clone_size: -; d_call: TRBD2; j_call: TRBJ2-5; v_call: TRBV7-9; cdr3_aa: CASSSAGGETQYF; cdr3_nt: TGTGCCAGCAGCTCCGCGGGAGGGGAGACCCAGTACTTC
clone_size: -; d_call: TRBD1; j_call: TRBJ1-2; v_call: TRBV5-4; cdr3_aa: CASSPTQGNYGYTF; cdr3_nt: TGTGCCAGCAGCCCAACACAGGGGAACTATGGCTACACCTTC
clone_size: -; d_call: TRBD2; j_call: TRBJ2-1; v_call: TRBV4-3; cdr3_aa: CASSQDASGGGNEQFF; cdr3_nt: TGCGCCAGCAGCCAAGATGCTAGCGGGGGGGGCAATGAGCAGTTCTTC
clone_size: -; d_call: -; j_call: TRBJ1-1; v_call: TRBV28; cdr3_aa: CASSLLQGYYMNTEAFF; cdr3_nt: TGTGCCAGCAGTTTATTACAGGGTTATTATATGAACACTGAAGCTTTCTTT
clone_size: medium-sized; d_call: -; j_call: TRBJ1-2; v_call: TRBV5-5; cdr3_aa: CASSLGPGLDYGYTF; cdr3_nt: TGTGCCAGCAGCTTGGGCCCAGGACTAGACTATGGCTACACCTTC
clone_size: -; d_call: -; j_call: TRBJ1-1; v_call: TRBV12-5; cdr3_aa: CASGLVLLRGWGTEAFF; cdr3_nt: TGTGCTAGTGGTTTGGTACTTTTGCGGGGTTGGGGCACTGAAGCTTTCTTT
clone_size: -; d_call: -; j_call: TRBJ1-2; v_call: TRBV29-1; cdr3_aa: CSANELVSYGYTF; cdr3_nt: TGCAGCGCCAACGAGCTTGTATCTTATGGCTACACCTTC
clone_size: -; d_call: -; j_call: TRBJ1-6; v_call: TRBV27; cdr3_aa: CASPIGDPVNSPLHF; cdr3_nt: TGTGCCAGCCCTATTGGAGACCCCGTTAATTCACCCCTCCACTTT
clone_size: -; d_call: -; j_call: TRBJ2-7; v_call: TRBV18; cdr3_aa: CASSPTTGLEVGQYF; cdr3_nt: TGTGCCAGCTCACCAACAACAGGGTTGGAGGTTGGGCAGTACTTC
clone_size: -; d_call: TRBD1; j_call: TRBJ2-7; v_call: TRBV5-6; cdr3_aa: CASSLGTGRSYEQYF; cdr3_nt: TGTGCCAGCAGCTTAGGGACAGGGCGCTCCTACGAGCAGTACTTC
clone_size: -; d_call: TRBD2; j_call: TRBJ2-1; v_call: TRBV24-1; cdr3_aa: CATSDPSSGRAYNEQFF; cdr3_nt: TGTGCCACCAGTGATCCTTCTAGCGGGAGGGCATATAATGAGCAGTTCTTC
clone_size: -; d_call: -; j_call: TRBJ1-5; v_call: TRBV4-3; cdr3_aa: CASSQDWQGNQPQHF; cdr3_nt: TGCGCCAGCAGCCAAGATTGGCAGGGTAATCAGCCCCAGCATTTT
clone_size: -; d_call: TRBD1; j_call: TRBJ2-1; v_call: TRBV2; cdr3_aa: CASSAPRGQSYNEQFF; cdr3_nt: TGTGCCAGCAGTGCCCCCAGGGGGCAATCCTACAATGAGCAGTTCTTC
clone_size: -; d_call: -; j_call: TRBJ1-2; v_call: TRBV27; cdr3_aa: CASSDSTYGYTF; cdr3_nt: TGTGCCAGCTCCGACTCAACCTATGGCTACACCTTC
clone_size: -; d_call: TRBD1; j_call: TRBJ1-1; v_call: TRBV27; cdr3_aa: CASSLMTRAGGLNTEAFF; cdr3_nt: TGTGCCAGCAGTTTAATGACGCGGGCAGGGGGCTTGAACACTGAAGCTTTCTTT
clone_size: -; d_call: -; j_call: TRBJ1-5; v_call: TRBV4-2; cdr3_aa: CASSLFRGGNNQPQHF; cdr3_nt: TGTGCCAGCAGCCTCTTCCGGGGAGGGAACAATCAGCCCCAGCATTTT
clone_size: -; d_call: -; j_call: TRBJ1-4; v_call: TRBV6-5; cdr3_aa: CASARGVSNEKLFF; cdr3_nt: TGTGCCAGCGCGCGGGGTGTGAGCAATGAAAAACTGTTTTTT
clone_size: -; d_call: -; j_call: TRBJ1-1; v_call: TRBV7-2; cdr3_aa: CASSTQRGSTEAFF; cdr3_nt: TGTGCCAGCAGCACGCAAAGGGGCAGCACTGAAGCTTTCTTT
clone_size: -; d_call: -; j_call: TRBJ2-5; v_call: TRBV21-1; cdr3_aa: CASPSPGGGETQYF; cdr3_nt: TGTGCCAGCCCCTCCCCGGGGGGGGGAGAGACCCAGTACTTC
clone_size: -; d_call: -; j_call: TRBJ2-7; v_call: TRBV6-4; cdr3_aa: CALSQGTYSSYEQYF; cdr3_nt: TGTGCCTTGTCTCAGGGCACTTATAGCTCCTACGAGCAGTACTTC